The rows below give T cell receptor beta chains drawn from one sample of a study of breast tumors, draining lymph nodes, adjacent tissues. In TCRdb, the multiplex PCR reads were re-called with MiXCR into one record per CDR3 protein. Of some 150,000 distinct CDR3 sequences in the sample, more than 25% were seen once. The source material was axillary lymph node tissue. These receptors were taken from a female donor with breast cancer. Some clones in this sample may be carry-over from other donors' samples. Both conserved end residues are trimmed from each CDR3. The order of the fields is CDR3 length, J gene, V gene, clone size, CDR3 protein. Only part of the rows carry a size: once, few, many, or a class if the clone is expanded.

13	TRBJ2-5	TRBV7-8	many	ASSTGGQARETQY
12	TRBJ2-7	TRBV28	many	ASQRQGATYEQY
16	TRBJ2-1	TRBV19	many	ASSRASGSLSSYNEQF
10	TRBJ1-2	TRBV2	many	ARGTELYGYT
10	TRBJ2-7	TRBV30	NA	AREGQGNEQY
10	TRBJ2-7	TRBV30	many	AWSEVGVEQY
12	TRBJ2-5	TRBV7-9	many	ASSLLGLSETQY
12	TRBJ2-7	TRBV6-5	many	ASSHDHRAYEQY
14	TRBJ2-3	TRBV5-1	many	ASSFLLAGDQDTQY
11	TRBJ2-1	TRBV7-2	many	ASSGGLANEQF